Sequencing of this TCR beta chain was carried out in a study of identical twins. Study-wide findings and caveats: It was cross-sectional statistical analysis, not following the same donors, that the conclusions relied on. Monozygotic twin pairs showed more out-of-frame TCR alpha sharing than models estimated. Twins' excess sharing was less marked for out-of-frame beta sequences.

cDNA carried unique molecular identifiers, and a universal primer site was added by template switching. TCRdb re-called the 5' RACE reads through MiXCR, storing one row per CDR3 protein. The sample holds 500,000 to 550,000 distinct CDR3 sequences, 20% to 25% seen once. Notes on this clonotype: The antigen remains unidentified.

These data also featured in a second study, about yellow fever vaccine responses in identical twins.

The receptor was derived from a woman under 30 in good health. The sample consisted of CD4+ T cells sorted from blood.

CDR3 DNA sequence: TGTGCCAGCTCACCACCGGGTACTAGCAGGGAGACCCAGTACTTC. It yields the protein CASSPPGTSRETQYF. V gene TRBV18 combines with J gene TRBJ2-5, with TRBD2 as a possible D gene (6 bases). Germline V lookup: CDR1 KGHSH, CDR2 LQKENI. Trimming left V 0 bases short and J 5 bases short, with 13 bases between. The CDR3 has 15 residues.